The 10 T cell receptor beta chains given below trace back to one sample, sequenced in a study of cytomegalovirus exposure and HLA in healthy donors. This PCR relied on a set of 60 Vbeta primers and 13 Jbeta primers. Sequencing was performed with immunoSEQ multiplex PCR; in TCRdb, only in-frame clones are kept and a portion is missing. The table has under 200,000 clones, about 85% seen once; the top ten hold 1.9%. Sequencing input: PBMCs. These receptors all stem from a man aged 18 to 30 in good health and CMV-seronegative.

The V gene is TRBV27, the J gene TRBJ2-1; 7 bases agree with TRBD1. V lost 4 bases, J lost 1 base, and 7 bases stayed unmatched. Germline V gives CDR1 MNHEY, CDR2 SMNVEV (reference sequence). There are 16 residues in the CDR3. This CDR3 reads CASSYGTALSYNEQFF. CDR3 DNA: TGTGCCAGCAGTTACGGGACAGCCCTTTCCTACAATGAGCAGTTCTTC.

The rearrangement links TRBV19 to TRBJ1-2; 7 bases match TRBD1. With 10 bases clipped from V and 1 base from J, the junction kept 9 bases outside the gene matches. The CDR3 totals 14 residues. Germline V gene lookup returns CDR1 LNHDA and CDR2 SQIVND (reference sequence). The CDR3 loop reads CATSARDSNYGYTF. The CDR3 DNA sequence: TGTGCCACGTCCGCCCGGGACAGTAACTATGGCTACACCTTC.

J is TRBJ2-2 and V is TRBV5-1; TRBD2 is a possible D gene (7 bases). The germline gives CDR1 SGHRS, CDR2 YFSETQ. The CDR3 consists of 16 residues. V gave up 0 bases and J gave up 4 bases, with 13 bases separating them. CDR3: CASSLEGGASTGELFF. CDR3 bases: TGCGCCAGCAGCTTGGAGGGGGGGGCGAGCACCGGGGAGCTGTTTTTT.

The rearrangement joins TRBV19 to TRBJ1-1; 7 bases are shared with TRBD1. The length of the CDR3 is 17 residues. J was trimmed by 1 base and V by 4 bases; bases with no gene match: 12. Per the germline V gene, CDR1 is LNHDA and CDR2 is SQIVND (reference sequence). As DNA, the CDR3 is TGTGCCAGTAGTAAGCAAGAATCGGGACAGCAGAACACTGAAGCTTTCTTT. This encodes CASSKQESGQQNTEAFF.

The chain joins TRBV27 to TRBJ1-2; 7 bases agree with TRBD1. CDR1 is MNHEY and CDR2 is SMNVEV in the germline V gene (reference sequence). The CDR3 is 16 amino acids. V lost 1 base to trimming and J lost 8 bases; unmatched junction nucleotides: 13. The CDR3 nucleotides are TGTGCCAGCAGTTTATTAGGGACAGTAGGGTTTGGGGGCTACACCTTC. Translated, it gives CASSLLGTVGFGGYTF.

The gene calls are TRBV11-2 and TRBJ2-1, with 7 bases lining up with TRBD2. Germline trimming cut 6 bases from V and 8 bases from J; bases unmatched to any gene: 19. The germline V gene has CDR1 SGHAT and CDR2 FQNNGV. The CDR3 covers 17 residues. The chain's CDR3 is CASRGPGRESLGDEQFF. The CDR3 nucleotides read TGTGCCAGCAGGGGGCCGGGGCGGGAGTCCCTTGGGGATGAGCAGTTCTTC.

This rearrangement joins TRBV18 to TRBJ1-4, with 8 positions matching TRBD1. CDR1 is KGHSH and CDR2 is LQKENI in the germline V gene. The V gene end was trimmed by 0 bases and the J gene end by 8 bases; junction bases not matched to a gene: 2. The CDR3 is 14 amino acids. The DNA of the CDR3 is TGTGCCAGCTCACCACCGACAGGGGAGGAAAAACTGTTTTTT. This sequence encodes CASSPPTGEEKLFF. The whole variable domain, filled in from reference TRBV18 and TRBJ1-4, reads NAGVMQNPRHLVRRRGQEARLRCSPMKGHSHVYWYRQLPEEGLKFMVYLQKENIIDESGMPKERFSAEFPKEGPSILRIQQVVRGDSAAYFCASSPPTGEEKLFFGSGTQLSVL.

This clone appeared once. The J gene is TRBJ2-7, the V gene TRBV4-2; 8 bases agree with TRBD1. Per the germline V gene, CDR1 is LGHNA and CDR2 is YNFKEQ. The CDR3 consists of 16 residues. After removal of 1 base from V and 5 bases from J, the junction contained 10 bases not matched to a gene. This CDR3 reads CASSQVGPTGVDEQYF. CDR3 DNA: TGTGCCAGCAGCCAAGTGGGCCCGACAGGGGTGGACGAGCAGTACTTC.

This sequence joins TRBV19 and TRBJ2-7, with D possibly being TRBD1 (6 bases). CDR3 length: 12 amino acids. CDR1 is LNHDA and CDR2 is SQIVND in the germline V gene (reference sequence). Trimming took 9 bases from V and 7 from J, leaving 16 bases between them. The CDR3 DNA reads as TGTGCCAGCAAGGACAGTCCTGGGGAGCAGTACTTC. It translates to CASKDSPGEQYF.

CDR3 coding DNA: TGCGCCAGCAGCCAATGGGTCAGGGCCATGGAAAAACTGTTTTTT. Protein sequence: CASSQWVRAMEKLFF. The rearrangement joins TRBV4-1 to TRBJ1-4, with a possible D match to TRBD1 (5 bases). V was clipped by 2 bases and J by 8 bases, with 15 bases between them. Germline values: CDR1 MGHRA, CDR2 YSYEKL. This CDR3 spans 15 amino acids.